Sequencing of this T cell receptor beta chain was carried out in a study of post-analysis software for immune sequencing data (dated by TCRdb to 2013 to 2016). At the level of the whole study: Disease courses on record covered relapsing-remitting, secondary progressive and progressive-relapsing multiple sclerosis, though some patients had no subtype annotation. Patient repertoires were compared against roughly 12 previously published healthy control repertoires from donors aged roughly 6 to 28 years. A subset of samples was prepared in parallel using single-end sample barcoding, then pooled and co-amplified after Illumina adapter ligation. Results the study describes overall, beyond this receptor: Direct clustering with F measure showed strong co-clustering of samples prepared in the same batch, prompting a batch-effect correction. The multiple sclerosis patient group was slightly younger than the control group. Significantly lower normalized Chao1 diversity was found in multiple sclerosis patients than in controls, suggesting substantial peripheral T-cell clonal expansion.

TCR beta repertoires were profiled from peripheral blood of 10 to 15 young patients with multiple sclerosis to demonstrate the VDJtools post-analysis software. Multiple sclerosis patients were children and adolescents aged about 6 to 16 years. To prepare the library, PCR was applied. For sequencing, an Illumina HiSeq 2500 was employed. Unique molecular identifiers were incorporated into TCR beta cDNA libraries to reduce PCR and sequencing biases. Every 1 to 10 million input T cells yielded approximately 500,000 cDNA molecules, meaning each molecule approximated one T cell. The same protocol used for the earlier healthy control dataset was applied to prepare and sequence the patient libraries. Within a given batch, samples were prepared together, multiplexed and sequenced on the same HiSeq lane. The study's own analysis went as follows. Raw barcoded reads were processed with MIGEC, and single-read molecular identifier groups were discarded before consensus assembly and CDR3 extraction. VDJtools was used for post-analysis of the clonotype tables, with diversity normalized by down-sampling every dataset to the smallest sample size. To correct batch-related cross-sample contamination, repertoire overlap clustering matched CDR3 amino acid sequences but not nucleotide sequences. TCRdb reworked the public reads: Q25 trimming with fastp, MiXCR clone assembly, productive beta chains retained. CDR3 protein duplicates are merged, each entry listing the most common genes and DNA. TCRdb's processing, not the authors' own work, is the source of the V and J calls. The sample data list 750,000 to 950,000 distinct CDR3 sequences, and approximately 53% of these were observed just once. The ten largest account for roughly 4.4% of the sample.

A word on this clonotype: Which antigen it targets is not known. The record has no base qualities; no much larger clone is one base away.

Sequenced sample: blood. This receptor was obtained from a girl aged 5-17 years with multiple sclerosis.

The CDR3 region has the sequence CSARVLGGGYTF. The nucleotide sequence is TGCAGTGCTAGAGTCCTAGGCGGTGGCTACACCTTC. The chain is assembled from TRBV20-1 and TRBJ1-2, with the D segment identity uncertain. The CDR3 runs 12 residues from the cysteine to the phenylalanine. Of all the DNA, just the CDR3 is kept, 36 bases in frame from base 1. The V and J ends are trimmed by 1 base and 7 bases, leaving 10 bases between them. Sequences DFQATT (CDR1) and SNEGSKA (CDR2) are obtained from the germline V gene (reference sequence).